Shown below are 26 T cell receptor beta chains from a single sample sequenced in a study of neurological immune-mediated disorders (dated by TCRdb to the late 2010s). The library was generated by 5' RACE. The sequencing machine was an Illumina HiSeq 2500. TCRdb handled the public reads itself, with Q25 trimming in fastp and clone calling in MiXCR, and kept productive beta chains. Rows matching on CDR3 protein sequence are summarized as one entry with the most common DNA and genes. The sample table holds some 57,000 distinct CDR3 sequences, of which under 5.5% were seen once. 3.4% of the sample rests with the top ten. Sequencing was carried out using PBMCs. Receptors were obtained from a woman in her forties or fifties with multiple sclerosis.

This clonotype has ten or more counts. The chain couples TRBV20-1 to TRBJ2-5; maybe TRBD1 (6 bases). Between the trimmed V and J ends, which lost 5 bases and 2 bases, there was a span of 15 bases. Germline CDR1 is DFQATT and CDR2 is SNEGSKA (reference sequence). The CDR3 runs 14 residues. CDR3 loop: CSAARGSWQETQYF. The DNA of the CDR3 is TGCAGTGCTGCAAGGGGGAGTTGGCAAGAGACCCAGTACTTC.

The chain has TRBV20-1 and TRBJ1-2, with D possibly TRBD1 on 6 matching bases. Germline-derived CDR1 and CDR2 are DFQATT and SNEGSKA (reference sequence). The CDR3 is made up of 13 amino acids. The V end was cut by 6 bases, the J end by 4 bases, with 15 bases between. CDR3 sequence (DNA): TGCAGTGCCCCGTTGGGAGGGGGCTATGGCTACACCTTC. Translated, it gives CSAPLGGGYGYTF.

This chain connects TRBV6-1 to TRBJ2-3; TRBD2 aligns across 9 bases. V shed 3 bases, J shed 4 bases, and the junction held 8 bases outside the gene matches. This CDR3 comprises 16 residues. The germline V gene has CDR1 MNHNS and CDR2 SASEGT. CDR3 nucleotides: TGTGCCAGCAGTGAGCGGGGGGGCGTTTCGGCAGATACGCAGTATTTT. Translating gives CASSERGGVSADTQYF.

This clonotype appeared many times. This chain joins TRBV9 and TRBJ2-1, with D perhaps TRBD1 (6 bases). Germline CDR1 and CDR2: SGDLS and YYNGEE. V was pared by 2 bases and J by 3 bases, with 12 bases between. The CDR3 consists of 15 residues. The CDR3 coding sequence is TGTGCCAGCAGCGTGCTGGGGGCCAACTACAATGAGCAGTTCTTC. Residues: CASSVLGANYNEQFF.

This clonotype was seen ten or more times. V gene TRBV28 combines with J gene TRBJ2-7, with a weak D call TRBD2 (5 bases). Germline CDR1 and CDR2: MDHEN and SYDVKM. The CDR3 extends over 14 amino acids. With 6 bases removed from V and 2 bases from J, the gap between germline ends came to 14 bases. The CDR3 nucleotides are TGTGCCAGCAGCCGGGGAACCACCCCCTACGAGCAGTACTTC. Translating gives CASSRGTTPYEQYF.

The table lists this clonotype with many counts. The rearrangement links TRBV28 to TRBJ1-2, with D uncertain. CDR3 size: 13 residues. V lost 8 bases to trimming and J lost 6 bases, with 16 bases between them. Germline assignment: CDR1 MDHEN and CDR2 SYDVKM. The CDR3 nucleotides are TGTGCCAGCGGGGTTAGTGGGAGGAATGGCTACACCTTC. Its translation is CASGVSGRNGYTF.

This clonotype was recorded many times. CDR3 nucleotides: TGTGCCAGCAGCCAACCTGGTTCTTACGGCTACACCTTC. As protein: CASSQPGSYGYTF. The V call is TRBV5-5, the J call TRBJ1-2; D not certain. V dropped 4 bases and J dropped 8 bases, with 15 bases sitting between them. This CDR3 is 13 amino acids long. CDR1 is SGHKS, CDR2 YYEKEE, per germline (reference sequence).

Ten or more counts support this clonotype. V usage is TRBV7-9 and J usage is TRBJ1-2; a possible D gene is TRBD1 (6 bases). Germline-derived CDR1 and CDR2 are SEHNR and FQNEAQ (reference sequence). The length of the CDR3 is 16 residues. Trimming took 0 bases from V and 3 from J, leaving 14 bases between them. DNA of the CDR3: TGTGCCAGCAGCTTAGCATCACAGGGAGACTACTATGGCTACACCTTC. Protein product: CASSLASQGDYYGYTF. The whole variable domain, remainder taken from reference TRBV7-9 and TRBJ1-2, is DTGVSQNPRHKITKRGQNVTFRCDPISEHNRLYWYRQTLGQGPEFLTYFQNEAQLEKSRLLSDRFSAERPKGSFSTLEIQRTEQGDSAMYLCASSLASQGDYYGYTFGSGTRLTVV.

This clonotype was detected ten times or more. In DNA, the CDR3 is TGTGCCAGCAGTTACAGGGAAACCAAAAACATTCAGTACTTC. Protein: CASSYRETKNIQYF. The rearrangement links TRBV12-3 or TRBV12-4 to TRBJ2-4; tentative D call: TRBD1 (6 bases). The CDR3 totals 14 residues. V lost 4 bases, J lost 2 bases, and 9 bases lay in between.

The sample holds many counts of this clonotype. The CDR3 nucleotides read TGTGCCAGCAGCCGCAACCCCAGGGGGCTCGGCACTGAAGCTTTCTTT. Residues: CASSRNPRGLGTEAFF. This chain joins TRBV7-9 and TRBJ1-1; 8 bases are a match to TRBD1. Germline V gene data show CDR1 as SEHNR and CDR2 as FQNEAQ (reference sequence). V dropped 5 bases and J dropped 4; count of bases not matched to a gene: 12. The CDR3 length is 16 residues.

This clonotype was seen ten or more times. The chain is built from TRBV5-1 and TRBJ2-7; no definite D call. V was clipped by 3 bases and J by 0 bases, with 10 bases between them. This CDR3 contains 14 residues. Germline-derived CDR1 and CDR2 are SGHRS and YFSETQ. The CDR3 nucleotides read TGCGCCAGCAGCTCATCTGCTAGCTCCTACGAGCAGTACTTC. It translates to CASSSSASSYEQYF. Full variable domain (remainder filled in from reference TRBV5-1 and TRBJ2-7): KAGVTQTPRYLIKTRGQQVTLSCSPISGHRSVSWYQQTPGQGLQFLFEYFSETQRNKGNFPGRFSGRQFSNSRSEMNVSTLELGDSALYLCASSSSASSYEQYFGPGTRLTVT.

This clonotype has a handful of counts. The chain carries TRBV5-1 and TRBJ2-2, with D perhaps given as TRBD1 or TRBD2 (5 bases each). This CDR3 contains 16 residues. The germline gives CDR1 SGHRS, CDR2 YFSETQ. Trimming shortened V by 5 bases and J by 6 bases, and 20 bases separated the two germline ends. CDR3 region: CASSSTGTAFAGELFF. For the CDR3, the DNA is TGCGCCAGCAGTTCAACCGGGACCGCTTTTGCCGGGGAGCTGTTTTTT.

There are many counts of this clonotype. The chain combines TRBV6-6 with TRBJ2-7, with D tentatively TRBD1 (6 bases). V shed 4 bases and J shed 2 bases, with 15 bases lying between them. The CDR3 sequence is 15 residues long. CDR1 is MNHNY and CDR2 is SVGAGI in the germline V gene (reference sequence). For the CDR3, the DNA is TGTGCCAGCAGTTCCCAGGGGTCACAGGCCTACGAGCAGTACTTC. The encoded protein is CASSSQGSQAYEQYF.

The chain recombines TRBV20-1 with TRBJ2-3; D unresolved. The CDR3 length is 13 residues. V gave up 7 bases and J gave up 1 base, with 12 bases separating them. From germline, CDR1 is DFQATT and CDR2 SNEGSKA (reference sequence). The CDR3 coding sequence is TGCAGTGTCTCTCAGAGCGGCACAGATACGCAGTATTTT. Encoded protein: CSVSQSGTDTQYF.

This clonotype was observed at least ten times. The V and J genes are TRBV20-1 and TRBJ1-1; D is undetermined. In germline, CDR1 is DFQATT, CDR2 SNEGSKA (reference sequence). The CDR3 length is 12 residues. V was trimmed by 4 bases and J by 1 base, leaving 7 bases between them. This CDR3 reads CSAIVENTEAFF. The CDR3 DNA reads as TGCAGTGCTATCGTGGAGAACACTGAAGCTTTCTTT.

This clonotype was picked up a small number of times. The junction and the germline gene differ at one end; a read error may be behind it. The chain carries TRBV29-1 and TRBJ1-5, with D possibly matching TRBD1 (6 bases). The germline V gene encodes CDR1 SQVTM and CDR2 ANQGSEA. The CDR3 has 14 amino acids. The CDR3 here is CSGGDGGLDQPQNF. In DNA form, the CDR3 reads TGCAGCGGCGGAGATGGGGGGCTGGATCAGCCCCAGAATTTT.

This clonotype was detected ten times or more. This sequence joins TRBV20-1 and TRBJ1-4; tentatively, D is TRBD1 (5 bases). The CDR3 covers 14 residues. Trimming cost V 4 bases and J 8 bases, with 17 bases left between them. The germline V gene has CDR1 DFQATT and CDR2 SNEGSKA (reference sequence). As DNA, the CDR3 is TGCAGTGCTAAGTGGGCTCTAGGGGTAGAAAAACTGTTTTTT. This gives the protein CSAKWALGVEKLFF.

Regarding this clonotype: This may be a read error, as it is one base from a much larger clone. V usage is TRBV3-1 and J usage is TRBJ1-4, with 8 nucleotides matching TRBD1. Looked up from germline, CDR1 is LGHDT and CDR2 is YNNKEL (reference sequence). CDR3 length equals 16 residues. The ends lost 4 bases at V and 11 bases at J; junction bases unmatched: 15. The CDR3 region is CASSPVRTGRVDKLFF. The CDR3 bases are TGTGCCAGCAGCCCCGTGAGGACAGGGCGGGTTGACAAACTGTTTTTT.

Ten or more counts support this clonotype. The rearrangement joins TRBV14 to TRBJ2-7, with D perhaps matching TRBD1 (5 bases). Germline CDR1 is SGHDN and CDR2 is FVKESK. The CDR3 covers 15 residues. V lost 1 base, J lost 3 bases, and 13 bases lay in between. The chain's CDR3 is CASSQGFGANYEQYF. The DNA of the CDR3 is TGTGCCAGCAGCCAAGGGTTTGGGGCGAACTACGAGCAGTACTTC.

This clonotype was recorded a few times. The chain uses TRBV9 and TRBJ2-3; D may be TRBD2 (6 bases). In germline, CDR1 is SGDLS, CDR2 YYNGEE. This CDR3 is 15 amino acids long. With 0 bases removed from V and 5 bases from J, the gap between germline ends came to 13 bases. In DNA, the CDR3 is TGTGCCAGCAGCGTAGGCGGGGCGGGCGGAGATACGCAGTATTTT. Its protein is CASSVGGAGGDTQYF.

This clonotype was seen repeatedly, ten times or more. V and J are TRBV20-1 and TRBJ1-1; D is undetermined. Germline CDR1 DFQATT, CDR2 SNEGSKA (reference sequence). CDR3 length: 15 amino acids. Trimming cost V 6 bases and J 0 bases, with 17 bases left between them. In DNA, the CDR3 is TGCAGTGCCGCCGCACAGAAGATTATGAACACTGAAGCTTTCTTT. Translated, it gives CSAAAQKIMNTEAFF.

This clonotype appeared many times. V is TRBV7-2 and J is TRBJ2-7; TRBD2 agrees at 7 bases. From germline, CDR1 is SGHTA and CDR2 FQGNSA. Trimming at V came to 3 bases and at J to 2 bases, leaving 1 base not matched to a gene. The CDR3 covers 13 residues. Here the CDR3 DNA reads TGTGCCAGCAGCTTGGGGGGGACCTACGAGCAGTACTTC. Its translation is CASSLGGTYEQYF.

This clonotype has at least ten counts. This chain joins TRBV7-2 and TRBJ1-1; D gene uncertain. CDR1 and CDR2 from the germline V gene are SGHTA and FQGNSA. Trimming took 4 bases from V and 1 from J, leaving 10 bases between them. CDR3 length: 14 amino acids. CDR3 region: CASSSLRGNTEAFF. The CDR3 DNA reads TGTGCCAGCAGCTCGCTTCGTGGGAACACTGAAGCTTTCTTT.

This clonotype came up many times. The chain joins TRBV5-1 to TRBJ1-2, with 7 bases identical to TRBD1. There are 14 residues in the CDR3. Germline assignment: CDR1 SGHRS and CDR2 YFSETQ. After removal of 5 bases from V and 5 bases from J, the junction contained 9 bases not matched to a gene. In DNA, the CDR3 is TGCGCCAGCAGACAGCCGGGACAGATGTATGGCTACACCTTC. Its protein product is CASRQPGQMYGYTF.

There are many counts of this clonotype. The V gene is TRBV7-6, the J gene TRBJ2-1; weak D call: TRBD2 (5 bases). Per the germline V gene, CDR1 is SGHVS and CDR2 is FNYEAQ. The CDR3 runs to 15 residues. V lost 5 bases and J lost 0, with 11 bases in between. CDR3 bases: TGTGCCAGCAGCAATACTAGGAGCTCCTACAATGAGCAGTTCTTC. It translates to CASSNTRSSYNEQFF.

This clonotype was observed at least ten times. The chain links TRBV12-3 or TRBV12-4 to TRBJ2-3, with 13 bases aligning to TRBD2. Trimming cost V 7 bases and J 4 bases; bases outside gene matches: 8. CDR3 length equals 16 residues. CDR3 protein: CASILRLAGGSDTQYF. The CDR3, as DNA: TGTGCCAGCATTCTAAGACTAGCGGGGGGTTCAGATACGCAGTATTTT.